The clone carrying this T cell receptor (delta chain) came up a few times. Its antigen is undetermined. Germline V gives CDR1 TSWWSYY, CDR2 QGS. V was pared by 0 bases and J by 1 base, with 21 bases between. CDR3 size: 19 residues. Sorted Vdelta1+ thymocytes were about 97% to 99.6% pure. These data originate in a study of Vδ1+ human thymocytes. Study results and caveats: Highly polyclonal TRG and TRD repertoires with Gaussian CDR3 length distributions appeared in thymus. Bulk data may be misread because of unexpected Vdelta2 sequences.

Sequences come from RNA converted to cDNA by reverse transcription. Pooled V-gene forward primers with one constant-region reverse primer generated the CDR3 amplicons by multiplex PCR. TCRdb re-called the multiplex PCR reads with CATT. The sample has over 65,000 delta-chain clones, around 32% seen once; the top ten hold roughly 0.25%. The chain links TRDV1 to TRDJ1, with D perhaps TRDD3 (6 bases). The specimen sequenced was Vdelta1+ gamma-delta thymocytes from the thymus. Subset of the sample: FACS-sorted CD3+ TCRalphabeta- TCRVdelta1+ TCRVdelta2- thymocytes. This TCR derives from a boy younger than two who had congenital heart surgery. Written as DNA, the CDR3 is TGTGCTCTTGGGGAACTCTTCGGAGCCCACTGGGTTTGCACCGATAAACTCATCTTT. Encoded protein: CALGELFGAHWVCTDKLIF.